What follows are 28 T cell receptor beta chains derived from one specimen sequenced in a study of blood T cells in healthy people across ages (dated by TCRdb to the mid-2010s). The library was built by means of 5' RACE. The sample was run on an Illumina HiSeq 2500. A second PCR of about 7 to 12 cycles was performed with a sample-barcoded 5' primer and a J-beta primer mix. TCRdb took the public reads, trimmed them with fastp at Q25, ran MiXCR for clone calling and kept in-frame beta chains. Each entry is one CDR3 protein sequence, shown with its most common DNA and genes. Recorded for this sample are about 1,800,000 distinct CDR3 sequences; approximately 30% of them occurred a single time. The ten largest clones capture 7% to 9% of the sample. The sequenced sample was blood. These receptors were taken from a woman aged 25 to 39 in good health.

This rearrangement joins TRBV20-1 to TRBJ2-3; unclear D gene. Trimming shortened V by 4 bases and J by 0 bases, and 17 bases separated the two germline ends. CDR1 is DFQATT and CDR2 is SNEGSKA in the germline V gene (reference sequence). The CDR3 runs to 16 residues. CDR3 sequence: CSAKSLIRASTDTQYF. CDR3 DNA: TGCAGTGCTAAGTCCCTTATCCGGGCGAGCACAGATACGCAGTATTTT.

This clonotype came up a few times. The chain combines TRBV6-5 with TRBJ1-1, with D possibly TRBD1 on 6 matching bases. There are 14 residues in the CDR3. Germline lookup yields CDR1 MNHEY and CDR2 SVGAGI. Trimming pared 5 bases from V and 7 bases from J, leaving 17 bases between. Here the CDR3 DNA reads TGTGCCAGCAGTCGGACAGCCAATTCTCTTGAAGCTTTCTTT. This codes for CASSRTANSLEAFF.

This clonotype was seen a few times. This rearrangement joins TRBV5-1 to TRBJ2-7, with 8 nucleotides matching TRBD1. Germline trimming cut 4 bases from V and 6 bases from J; bases unmatched to any gene: 9. CDR3 length equals 14 residues. The germline gives CDR1 SGHRS, CDR2 YFSETQ. This chain's CDR3 is CASSPGQELCEQYF. The CDR3, as DNA: TGCGCCAGCAGCCCGGGACAGGAACTCTGCGAGCAGTACTTC.

The chain combines TRBV9 with TRBJ2-3; D may correspond to TRBD1 or TRBD2 (6 bases each). Between the trimmed V and J ends, which lost 0 bases and 4 bases, there was a span of 12 bases. Per the germline V gene, CDR1 is SGDLS and CDR2 is YYNGEE. The CDR3 has 15 amino acids. The CDR3 reads CASSVEVGGSDTQYF. For the CDR3, the DNA is TGTGCCAGCAGCGTAGAAGTGGGGGGCTCAGATACGCAGTATTTT.

This clonotype has only a few counts. The rearrangement links TRBV7-4 to TRBJ1-5; D call uncertain. Trimming took off 5 bases at V and 6 bases at J, with 5 bases between the two ends. The CDR3 is made up of 11 amino acids. CDR1 SGHVT and CDR2 SQSDAQ come from the germline V gene. Written as DNA, the CDR3 is TGTGCCAGCAGCGCTTGTCAGCCCCAGCATTTT. Its protein is CASSACQPQHF. Combining the CDR3 with reference TRBV7-4 and TRBJ1-5 gives the whole variable domain GAGVSQSPRYKVAKRGRDVALRCDSISGHVTLYWYRQTLGQGSEVLTYSQSDAQRDKSGRPSGRFSAERPERSVSTLKIQRTEQGDSAVYLCASSACQPQHFGDGTRLSIL.

The rearrangement uses TRBV10-3 and TRBJ2-1; D is unclear. Germline values: CDR1 ENHRY, CDR2 SYGVKD. CDR3 length: 13 amino acids. The V and J ends lost 4 bases and 7 bases respectively, with 11 bases between them. This CDR3 reads CAISGTDANEQFF. CDR3 DNA sequence: TGTGCCATCAGTGGAACAGACGCGAATGAGCAGTTCTTC.

With regard to this clonotype: A much larger clone differs by one base, so this may be a read error. The chain joins TRBV6-6 to TRBJ1-4; D is possibly TRBD1 (6 bases). The CDR3 extends over 15 amino acids. Germline V gene sequence: CDR1 MNHNY, CDR2 SVGAGI (reference sequence). This CDR3 reads CASSYSVGANEKPFF. The DNA for the CDR3 is TGTGCCAGCAGTTACTCGGTGGGGGCTAATGAAAAACCGTTTTTT.

This clonotype was observed at least ten times. V usage is TRBV9 and J usage is TRBJ2-7, with 8 bases fitting TRBD1. Trimming at V came to 2 bases and at J to 5 bases, leaving 6 bases not matched to a gene. The length of the CDR3 is 14 residues. CDR1 SGDLS and CDR2 YYNGEE come from the germline V gene. In nucleotides, the CDR3 is TGTGCCAGCAGCGTCCTGTCAGGGGGCCACGAGCAGTACTTC. Its protein is CASSVLSGGHEQYF.

This clonotype has a handful of counts. The genes are TRBV2 and TRBJ2-1, with 11 bases aligning to TRBD2. This CDR3 region has 14 residues. The germline CDR1 and CDR2 sequences are SNHLY and FYNNEI. The trim removed 7 bases at V and 9 bases at J, leaving 8 bases unmatched. Here the CDR3 DNA reads TGTGCCAGCACTGGGACTAGCGGTGGTAGTGAGCAGTTCTTC. Its protein product is CASTGTSGGSEQFF.

This clonotype was picked up many times. CDR3 residues: CATSRERHATYGYTF. DNA of the CDR3: TGTGCCACCAGCAGAGAGAGACACGCAACCTATGGCTACACCTTC. This chain joins TRBV15 and TRBJ1-2, with D unresolved. Between the trimmed V and J ends, which lost 0 bases and 4 bases, there was a span of 12 bases. Germline V gene sequence: CDR1 LNHNV, CDR2 YYDKDF (reference sequence). The CDR3 consists of 15 residues.

This clonotype was recorded at least ten times. This chain joins TRBV28 and TRBJ1-2; unclear D gene. Germline-derived CDR1 and CDR2 are MDHEN and SYDVKM. V was shortened by 8 bases and J by 7 bases, with 14 bases between the two germline ends. This CDR3 region has 12 residues. The CDR3 DNA sequence: TGTGCCAGCTCCCGGGAGGGATCTGGCTACACCTTC. Amino acid sequence: CASSREGSGYTF.

The sample holds many counts of this clonotype. The chain has TRBV29-1 and TRBJ2-1; D not resolved. Trimming removed 0 bases from V and 14 bases from J, with 11 bases in between. CDR1 and CDR2 (germline): SQVTM, ANQGSEA. There are 11 residues in the CDR3. The CDR3 bases are TGCAGCGTTGAAGAAATTCTGTCGGAGTTCTTC. Protein: CSVEEILSEFF.

This clonotype was observed a few times. This chain links TRBV12-3 or TRBV12-4 with TRBJ2-5, with D perhaps TRBD1 (6 bases). V gave up 3 bases and J gave up 3 bases, with 14 bases separating them. This CDR3 region has 15 residues. The CDR3: CASSFRQAPKETQYF. Written as DNA, the CDR3 is TGTGCCAGCAGTTTTAGACAGGCCCCGAAAGAGACCCAGTACTTC.

This clonotype was seen only once. A read error is possible here, since a much larger clone lies one base away. J is TRBJ2-7 and V is TRBV7-2, with D possibly matching TRBD1 (5 bases). V was shortened by 4 bases and J by 6 bases, with 10 bases between the two germline ends. This CDR3 has 12 residues. Germline values: CDR1 SGHTA, CDR2 FQGNSA. CDR3 sequence: CASSYDRPEQYF. The DNA of the CDR3 is TGTGCCAGCAGCTACGACAGACCCGAGCAGTACTTC.

The rearrangement uses TRBV7-2 and TRBJ1-1; D is uncertain. Trimming removed 1 base at V and 0 bases at J, with 9 bases between. CDR1 and CDR2 from the germline V gene are SGHTA and FQGNSA. The CDR3 sequence is 15 residues long. The CDR3 spells CASSLEVIVNTEAFF. In nucleotides, the CDR3 is TGTGCCAGCAGCTTAGAAGTCATCGTGAACACTGAAGCTTTCTTT.

This clonotype was counted ten times or more. The rearrangement links TRBV9 to TRBJ2-7; D remains unclear. Trimming left V 2 bases short and J 6 bases short, with 9 bases between. The CDR3 is 12 amino acids. Germline V gene lookup returns CDR1 SGDLS and CDR2 YYNGEE. The CDR3 sequence is CASSVDDSEQYF. The CDR3 bases are TGTGCCAGCAGCGTTGACGATAGCGAGCAGTACTTC.

This sequence joins TRBV20-1 and TRBJ2-3; 14 positions match TRBD2. With V trimmed by 3 bases and J by 0 bases, 2 bases remained unmatched. In germline, CDR1 is DFQATT, CDR2 SNEGSKA (reference sequence). The CDR3 consists of 16 residues. CDR3 DNA sequence: TGCAGTGCTAGGGGACTAGCGGGAGTGAGCACAGATACGCAGTATTTT. Amino acid sequence: CSARGLAGVSTDTQYF.

A remark on this clonotype: A much larger clone is a single base away; this may be a read error. This rearrangement joins TRBV12-3 or TRBV12-4 to TRBJ2-1; D could derive from TRBD1 or TRBD2 (5 bases each). Trimming cost V 3 bases and J 12 bases, with 15 bases left between them. CDR3 size: 13 residues. The DNA of the CDR3 is TGTGCCAGCAGTTTCGGGGCGGTGTATGGGCAGTTCTTC. This encodes CASSFGAVYGQFF.

This clonotype came up many times. The chain recombines TRBV2 with TRBJ2-7, with D unclear. Looked up from germline, CDR1 is SNHLY and CDR2 is FYNNEI. The V gene lost 4 bases and the J gene lost 2 bases, with 12 bases spanning the gap. The CDR3 extends over 14 amino acids. The CDR3 spells CASSGGDVTYEQYF. The CDR3, as DNA: TGTGCCAGCAGTGGAGGAGACGTCACCTACGAGCAGTACTTC.

The chain combines TRBV20-1 with TRBJ2-7; 15 nucleotides line up with TRBD2. The CDR3 has 18 residues. J gave up 7 bases and V 6 bases, and 19 bases lay outside the gene matches. Germline CDR1 and CDR2: DFQATT and SNEGSKA (reference sequence). The CDR3 protein is CSAEAGTSGGTTYNEQYF. Here the CDR3 DNA reads TGCAGTGCCGAAGCGGGGACTAGCGGGGGGACCACCTACAATGAGCAGTACTTC.

The table lists this clonotype with many counts. The chain links TRBV30 to TRBJ2-7; D tentatively reads TRBD1 or TRBD2 (5 bases each). Germline CDR1 and CDR2: GTSNPN and SVGIG (reference sequence). This CDR3 comprises 13 residues. V was trimmed by 0 bases and J by 7 bases, leaving 13 bases between them. CDR3 sequence reads: CAWSVGTWGEQYF. CDR3 sequence (DNA): TGTGCCTGGAGTGTTGGCACGTGGGGGGAGCAGTACTTC.

This clonotype is a singleton in its sample. Its ends do not fully match the called genes, so a read error is possible. This chain connects TRBV20-1 to TRBJ2-3, with 9 bases identical to TRBD1. The length of the CDR3 is 15 residues. The V gene's germline CDR1 is DFQATT and CDR2 SNEGSKA (reference sequence). The CDR3 is CSYSGTGKSTDTQYF. The CDR3 nucleotides read TGCAGTTACTCCGGGACAGGGAAAAGCACGGATACGCAGTATTTT.

A remark on this clonotype: This clone may be a read error of a much larger clone one base away. The chain links TRBV10-2 to TRBJ2-1, with D possibly being TRBD2 (6 bases). Germline loops: CDR1 WSHSY, CDR2 SAAADI. This CDR3 has 15 amino acids. V was shortened by 9 bases and J by 1 base, with 16 bases between the two germline ends. The CDR3 sequence: CASSGAPHSYNEQFF. The CDR3 region has the DNA TGCGCCAGTAGCGGAGCCCCCCATTCCTACAATGAGCAGTTCTTC.

This clonotype was seen many times. The rearrangement joins TRBV20-1 to TRBJ2-7; 7 bases agree with TRBD2. Per germline, CDR1 DFQATT and CDR2 SNEGSKA (reference sequence). The CDR3 is made up of 15 amino acids. V gave up 0 bases and J gave up 11 bases; unmatched junction bases: 16. The CDR3 sequence is CSARDSGRGTGTKYF. The CDR3 nucleotides are TGCAGTGCTAGAGATTCTGGGAGGGGAACCGGGACTAAGTACTTC.

The chain joins TRBV12-3 or TRBV12-4 to TRBJ1-5; D unresolved. This CDR3 is built from 12 residues. Trimming shortened V by 6 bases and J by 4 bases, and 7 bases separated the two germline ends. CDR3 nucleotides: TGTGCCAGCAGACTGGTGAATCAGCCCCAGCATTTT. Amino acids: CASRLVNQPQHF.

This clonotype was counted many times. V is TRBV7-9 and J is TRBJ2-1; D not resolved. The CDR3 covers 9 residues. The V gene lost 5 bases and the J gene lost 13 bases, with 6 bases spanning the gap. From germline, CDR1 is SEHNR and CDR2 FQNEAQ (reference sequence). The CDR3, as DNA: TGTGCCAGCAGCCAAACCCAGTTCTTC. It encodes CASSQTQFF.

The gene calls are TRBV4-3 and TRBJ2-1; 8 nucleotides agree with TRBD2. Trimming removed 2 bases from V and 7 bases from J; junction bases left unmatched: 4. CDR3 size: 14 residues. Germline V lookup: CDR1 LGHNA, CDR2 YSLEER. In DNA, the CDR3 is TGCGCCAGCAGCCAAATGGCTAGCGGGAATGAGCAGTTCTTC. Translating it yields CASSQMASGNEQFF.

The chain uses TRBV7-3 and TRBJ2-3; maybe TRBD2 (5 bases). The germline CDR1 and CDR2 sequences are SGHTA and FQGTGA. This CDR3 has 12 amino acids. The V end lost 6 bases, the J end lost 9 bases, and 13 bases lay between the germline ends. The CDR3 DNA follows: TGTGCCAGCAGTTACAGAGGGTTAACGCAGTATTTT. It codes for CASSYRGLTQYF.